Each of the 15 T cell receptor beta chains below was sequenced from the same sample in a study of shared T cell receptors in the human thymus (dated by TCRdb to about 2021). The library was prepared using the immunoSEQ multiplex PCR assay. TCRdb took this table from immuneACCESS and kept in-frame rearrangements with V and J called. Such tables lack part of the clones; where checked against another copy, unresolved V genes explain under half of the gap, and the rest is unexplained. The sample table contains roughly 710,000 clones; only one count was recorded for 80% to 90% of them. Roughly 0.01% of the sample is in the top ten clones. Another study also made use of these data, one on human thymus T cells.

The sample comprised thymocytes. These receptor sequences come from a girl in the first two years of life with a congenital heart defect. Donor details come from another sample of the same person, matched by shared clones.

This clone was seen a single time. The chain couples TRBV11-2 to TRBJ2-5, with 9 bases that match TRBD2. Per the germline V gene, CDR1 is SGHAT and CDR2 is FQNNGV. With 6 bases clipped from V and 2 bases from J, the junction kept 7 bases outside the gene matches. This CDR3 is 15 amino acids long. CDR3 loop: CASRPSGETQETQYF. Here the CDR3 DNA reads TGTGCCAGCAGGCCTAGCGGGGAGACACAAGAGACCCAGTACTTC.

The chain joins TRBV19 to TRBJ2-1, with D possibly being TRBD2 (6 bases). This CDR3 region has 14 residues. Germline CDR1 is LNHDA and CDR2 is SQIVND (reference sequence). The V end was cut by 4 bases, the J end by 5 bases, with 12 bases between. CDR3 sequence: CASSSSGGNNEQFF. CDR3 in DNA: TGTGCCAGTAGTAGTTCTGGCGGGAACAATGAGCAGTTCTTC. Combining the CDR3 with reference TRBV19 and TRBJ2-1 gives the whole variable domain DGGITQSPKYLFRKEGQNVTLSCEQNLNHDAMYWYRQDPGQGLRLIYYSQIVNDFQKGDIAEGYSVSREKKESFPLTVTSAQKNPTAFYLCASSSSGGNNEQFFGPGTRLTVL.

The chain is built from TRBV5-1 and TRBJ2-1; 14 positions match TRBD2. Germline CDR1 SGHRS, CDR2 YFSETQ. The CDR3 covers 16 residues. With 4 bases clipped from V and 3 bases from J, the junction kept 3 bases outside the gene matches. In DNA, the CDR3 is TGCGCCAGCAGCCGTGGGACTAGCGGGAGCTACAATGAGCAGTTCTTC. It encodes CASSRGTSGSYNEQFF.

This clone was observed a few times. The CDR3 here is CASSLSQYRQAGDGYTF. Here the CDR3 DNA reads TGTGCCAGCAGCTTATCCCAGTATCGACAGGCAGGGGATGGCTACACCTTC. The chain combines TRBV7-9 with TRBJ1-2; D perhaps matches TRBD1 (6 bases). This CDR3 region has 17 residues. V lost 2 bases, J lost 6 bases, and 22 bases lay in between. Looked up from germline, CDR1 is SEHNR and CDR2 is FQNEAQ (reference sequence).

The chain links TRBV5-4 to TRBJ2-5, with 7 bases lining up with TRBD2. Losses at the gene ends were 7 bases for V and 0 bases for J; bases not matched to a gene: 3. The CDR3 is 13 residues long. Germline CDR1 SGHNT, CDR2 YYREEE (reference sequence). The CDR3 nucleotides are TGTGCCAGCGGGGGGGAGTACCAAGAGACCCAGTACTTC. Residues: CASGGEYQETQYF.

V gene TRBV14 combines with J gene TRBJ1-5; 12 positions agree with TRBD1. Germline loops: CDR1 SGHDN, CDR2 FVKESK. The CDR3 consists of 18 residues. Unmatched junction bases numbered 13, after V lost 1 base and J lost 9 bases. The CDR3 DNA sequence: TGTGCCAGCAGCCAAGGGGACAGGGGGCCTAGAGCGGTTGGGCCCCAGCATTTT. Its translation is CASSQGDRGPRAVGPQHF.

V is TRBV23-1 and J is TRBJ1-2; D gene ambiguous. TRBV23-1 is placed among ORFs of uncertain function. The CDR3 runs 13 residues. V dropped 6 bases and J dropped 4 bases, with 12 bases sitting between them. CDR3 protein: CASSIDKTYGYTF. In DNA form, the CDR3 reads TGCGCCAGCAGCATCGACAAAACCTATGGCTACACCTTC.

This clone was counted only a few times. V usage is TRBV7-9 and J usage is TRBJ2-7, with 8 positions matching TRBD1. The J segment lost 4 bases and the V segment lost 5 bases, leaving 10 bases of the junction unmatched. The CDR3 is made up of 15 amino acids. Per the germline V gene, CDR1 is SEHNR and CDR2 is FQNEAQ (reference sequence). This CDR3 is CASSPGGQGAYEQYF. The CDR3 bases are TGTGCCAGCAGCCCAGGGGGTCAGGGGGCATACGAGCAGTACTTC.

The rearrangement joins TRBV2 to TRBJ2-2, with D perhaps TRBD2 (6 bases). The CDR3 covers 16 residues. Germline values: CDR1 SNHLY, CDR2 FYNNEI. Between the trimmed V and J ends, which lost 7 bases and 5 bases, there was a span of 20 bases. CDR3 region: CASTLQRDSLTGELFF. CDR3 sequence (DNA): TGTGCCAGCACATTACAACGGGACTCACTTACCGGGGAGCTGTTTTTT.

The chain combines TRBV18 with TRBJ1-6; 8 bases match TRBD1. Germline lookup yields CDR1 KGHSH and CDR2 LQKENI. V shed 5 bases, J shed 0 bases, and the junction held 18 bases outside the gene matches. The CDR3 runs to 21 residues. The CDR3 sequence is CASSKKKGTGYPLSYNSPLHF. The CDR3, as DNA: TGTGCCAGCTCAAAGAAAAAAGGGACAGGATACCCGCTCTCCTATAATTCACCCCTCCACTTT.

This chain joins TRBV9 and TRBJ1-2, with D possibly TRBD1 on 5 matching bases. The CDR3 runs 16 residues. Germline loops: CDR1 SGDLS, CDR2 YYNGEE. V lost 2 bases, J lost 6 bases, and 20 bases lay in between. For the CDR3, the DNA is TGTGCCAGCAGCGTCGTGAGGTCGGCAGGGTGGGATGGCTACACCTTC. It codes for CASSVVRSAGWDGYTF.

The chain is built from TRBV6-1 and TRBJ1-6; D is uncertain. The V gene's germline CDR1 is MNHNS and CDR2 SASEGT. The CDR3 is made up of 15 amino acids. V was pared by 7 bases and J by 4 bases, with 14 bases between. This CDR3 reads CASIPGSRYNSPLHF. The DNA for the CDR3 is TGTGCCAGCATTCCGGGTTCTAGATATAATTCACCCCTCCACTTT.

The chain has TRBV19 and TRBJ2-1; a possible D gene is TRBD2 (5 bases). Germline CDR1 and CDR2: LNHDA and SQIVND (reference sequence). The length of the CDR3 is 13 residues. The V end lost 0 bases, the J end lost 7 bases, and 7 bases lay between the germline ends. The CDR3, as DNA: TGTGCCAGTAGTATAGATAGGAGGAATGAGCAGTTCTTC. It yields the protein CASSIDRRNEQFF.

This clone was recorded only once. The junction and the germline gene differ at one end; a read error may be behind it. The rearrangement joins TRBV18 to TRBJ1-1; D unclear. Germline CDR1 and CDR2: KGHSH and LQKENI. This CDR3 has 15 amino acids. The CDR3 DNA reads TGTGCCAGCTCACCCGGGGTGGATTTGAACGCTGAAGCTTTCTTT. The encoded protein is CASSPGVDLNAEAFF.

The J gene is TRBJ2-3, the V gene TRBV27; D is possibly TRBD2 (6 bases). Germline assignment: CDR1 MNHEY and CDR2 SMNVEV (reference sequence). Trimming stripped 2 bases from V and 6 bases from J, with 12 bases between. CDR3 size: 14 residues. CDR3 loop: CASSLQEGRDTQYF. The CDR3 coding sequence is TGTGCCAGCAGTTTACAGGAGGGGCGGGATACGCAGTATTTT.